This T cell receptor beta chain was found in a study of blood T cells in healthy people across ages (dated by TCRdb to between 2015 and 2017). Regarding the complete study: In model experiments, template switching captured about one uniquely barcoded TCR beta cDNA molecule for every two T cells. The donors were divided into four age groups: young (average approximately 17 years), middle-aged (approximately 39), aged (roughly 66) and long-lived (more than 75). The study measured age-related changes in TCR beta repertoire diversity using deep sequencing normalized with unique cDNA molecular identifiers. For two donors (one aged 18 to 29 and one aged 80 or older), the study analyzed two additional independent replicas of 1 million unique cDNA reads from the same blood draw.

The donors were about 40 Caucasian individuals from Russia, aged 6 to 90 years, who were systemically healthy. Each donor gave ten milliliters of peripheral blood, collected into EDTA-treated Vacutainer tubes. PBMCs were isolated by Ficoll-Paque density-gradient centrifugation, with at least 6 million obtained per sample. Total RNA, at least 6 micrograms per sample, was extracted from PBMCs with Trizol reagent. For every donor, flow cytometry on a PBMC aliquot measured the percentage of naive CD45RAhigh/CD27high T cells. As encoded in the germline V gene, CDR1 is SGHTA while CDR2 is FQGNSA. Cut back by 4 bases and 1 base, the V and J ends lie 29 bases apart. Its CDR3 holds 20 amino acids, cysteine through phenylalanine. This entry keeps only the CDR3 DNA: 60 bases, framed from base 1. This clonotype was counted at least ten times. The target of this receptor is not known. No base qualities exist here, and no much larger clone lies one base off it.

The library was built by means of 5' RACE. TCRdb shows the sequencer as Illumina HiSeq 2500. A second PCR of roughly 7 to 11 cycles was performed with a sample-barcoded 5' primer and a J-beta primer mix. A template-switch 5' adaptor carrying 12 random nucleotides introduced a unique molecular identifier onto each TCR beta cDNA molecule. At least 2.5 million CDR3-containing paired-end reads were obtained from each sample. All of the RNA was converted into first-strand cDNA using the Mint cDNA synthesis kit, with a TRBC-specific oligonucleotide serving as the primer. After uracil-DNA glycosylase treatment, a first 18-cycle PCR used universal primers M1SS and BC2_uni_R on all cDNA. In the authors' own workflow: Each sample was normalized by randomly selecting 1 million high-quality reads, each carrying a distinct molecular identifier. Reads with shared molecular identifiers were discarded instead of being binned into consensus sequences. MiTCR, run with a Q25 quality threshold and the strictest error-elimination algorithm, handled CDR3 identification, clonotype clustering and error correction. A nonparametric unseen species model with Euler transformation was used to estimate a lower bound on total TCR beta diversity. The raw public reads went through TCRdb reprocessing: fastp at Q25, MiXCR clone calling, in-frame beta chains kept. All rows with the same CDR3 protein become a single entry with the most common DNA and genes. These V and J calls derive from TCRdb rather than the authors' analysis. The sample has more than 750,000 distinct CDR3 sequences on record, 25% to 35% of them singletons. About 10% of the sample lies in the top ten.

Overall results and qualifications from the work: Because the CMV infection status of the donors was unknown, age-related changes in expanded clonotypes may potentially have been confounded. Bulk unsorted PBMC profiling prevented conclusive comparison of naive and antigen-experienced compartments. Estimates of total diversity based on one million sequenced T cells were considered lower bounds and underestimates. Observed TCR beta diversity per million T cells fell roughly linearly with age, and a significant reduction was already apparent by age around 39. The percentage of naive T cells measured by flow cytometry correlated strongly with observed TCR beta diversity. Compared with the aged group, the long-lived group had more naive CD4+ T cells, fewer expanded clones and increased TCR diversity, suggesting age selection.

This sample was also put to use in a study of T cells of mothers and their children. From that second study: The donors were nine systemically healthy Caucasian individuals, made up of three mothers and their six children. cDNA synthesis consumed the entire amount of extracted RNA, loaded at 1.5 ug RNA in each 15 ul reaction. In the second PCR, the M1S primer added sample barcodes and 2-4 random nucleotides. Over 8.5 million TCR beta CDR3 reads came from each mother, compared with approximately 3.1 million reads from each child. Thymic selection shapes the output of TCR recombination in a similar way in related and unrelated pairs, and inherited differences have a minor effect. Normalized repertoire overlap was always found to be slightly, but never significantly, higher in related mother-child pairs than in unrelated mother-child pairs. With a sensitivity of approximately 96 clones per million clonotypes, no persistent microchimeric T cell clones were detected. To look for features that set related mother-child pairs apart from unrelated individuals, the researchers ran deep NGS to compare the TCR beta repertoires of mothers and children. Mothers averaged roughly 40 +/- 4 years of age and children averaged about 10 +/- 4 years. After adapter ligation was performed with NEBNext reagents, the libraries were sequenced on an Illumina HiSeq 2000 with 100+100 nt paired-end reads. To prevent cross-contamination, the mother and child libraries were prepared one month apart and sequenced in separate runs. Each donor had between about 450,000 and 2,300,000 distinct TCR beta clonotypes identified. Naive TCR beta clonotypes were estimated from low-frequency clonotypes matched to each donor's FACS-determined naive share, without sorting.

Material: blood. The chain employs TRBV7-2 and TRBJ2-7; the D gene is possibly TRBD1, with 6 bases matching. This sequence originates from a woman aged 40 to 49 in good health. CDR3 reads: CASSSREDPDDRDTSYEQYF. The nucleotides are TGTGCCAGCAGCTCCCGAGAAGACCCCGATGATCGGGACACTTCCTACGAGCAGTACTTC.